The 19 T cell receptor beta chains presented below share a single source sample, sequenced in a study of blood T cells in healthy people across ages. With a J-beta primer mix and a sample-barcoded 5' primer, a second PCR ran 7 to 11 cycles. TCRdb processed the 5' RACE reads anew with MiXCR; each CDR3 protein has one entry. This sample carries over a million distinct CDR3 sequences, approximately 60% of them seen once, and the ten largest clones take 6.5% to 8.5%. The source material was blood. The receptor source for this set is a young man in good health.

This clonotype appeared a single time. J is TRBJ2-1 and V is TRBV3-1, with D unclear. CDR3 length: 14 residues. V was shortened by 4 bases and J by 3 bases, with 10 bases between the two germline ends. CDR1 and CDR2 (germline): LGHDT, YNNKEL (reference sequence). CDR3 nucleotide sequence: TGTGCCAGCAGCCGAGATCTCAACTACAATGAGCAGTTCTTC. It codes for CASSRDLNYNEQFF.

This clonotype was seen only a few times. The chain has TRBV5-1 and TRBJ1-2; possible D gene TRBD1, 6 bases. Trimming left V 0 bases short and J 4 bases short, with 13 bases between. The CDR3 contains 15 residues. The germline CDR1 and CDR2 sequences are SGHRS and YFSETQ. This chain's CDR3 is CASSLESMTGYGYTF. The CDR3 DNA follows: TGCGCCAGCAGCTTGGAATCCATGACAGGCTATGGCTACACCTTC.

CDR3 nucleotides: TGTGCCAGCAGTTCCCCTGGCATGGGGGACACTGAAGCTTTCTTT. It translates to CASSSPGMGDTEAFF. The rearrangement links TRBV5-6 to TRBJ1-1, with D perhaps matching TRBD1 (5 bases). Germline values: CDR1 SGHDT, CDR2 YYEEEE. The CDR3 loop spans 15 amino acids. V lost 5 bases, J lost 3 bases, and 17 bases lay in between.

The chain uses TRBV4-1 and TRBJ1-6; maybe TRBD1 (5 bases). In germline, CDR1 is MGHRA, CDR2 YSYEKL. The CDR3 runs to 15 residues. Deletions cut 1 base from V and 5 bases from J, with 9 bases between. The CDR3 region has the DNA TGCGCCAGCAGCCAAGTGACAGTAAATAATTCACCCCTCCACTTT. Amino acids: CASSQVTVNNSPLHF.

The chain uses TRBV6-5 and TRBJ2-3; D not resolved. Deletions cut 0 bases from V and 5 bases from J, with 6 bases between. Per germline, CDR1 MNHEY and CDR2 SVGAGI. The CDR3 length is 13 residues. CDR3 sequence (DNA): TGTGCCAGCAGTTACTCGAACAAAGATACGCAGTATTTT. Protein sequence: CASSYSNKDTQYF.

This sequence joins TRBV11-2 and TRBJ2-2; D is uncertain. Germline CDR1 reads SGHAT; CDR2 reads FQNNGV. The CDR3 extends over 14 amino acids. V lost 4 bases, J lost 7 bases, and 13 bases lay in between. The CDR3 is CASSSTSGGGELFF. CDR3 coding DNA: TGTGCCAGCAGCTCGACCTCGGGCGGCGGGGAGCTGTTTTTT.

The rearrangement joins TRBV7-9 to TRBJ1-2, with a tentative D call TRBD1 (6 bases). The CDR3 runs to 15 residues. Trimming stripped 3 bases from V and 1 base from J, with 12 bases between. CDR1 is SEHNR, CDR2 FQNEAQ, per germline (reference sequence). The CDR3 nucleotides read TGTGCCAGCAGCTTGGATCAGGGGCATAACTATGGCTACACCTTC. Protein: CASSLDQGHNYGYTF.

The CDR3 region is CASSYSIGGVETQYF. The CDR3 nucleotides read TGTGCCAGCAGTTACTCGATTGGCGGGGTGGAGACCCAGTACTTC. The rearrangement joins TRBV6-5 to TRBJ2-5; tentative D call: TRBD2 (6 bases). V was pared by 0 bases and J by 5 bases, with 13 bases between. CDR1 is MNHEY and CDR2 is SVGAGI in the germline V gene. The CDR3 has 15 residues.

This chain connects TRBV6-2 or TRBV6-3 to TRBJ2-3; 7 positions agree with TRBD2. In germline, CDR1 is MNHEY, CDR2 SVGEGT. V was pared by 6 bases and J by 3 bases, with 9 bases of the junction left unmatched. The CDR3 is 15 amino acids. The CDR3: CASSRLAGKTDTQYF. The CDR3 DNA reads TGTGCCAGCAGCCGACTAGCTGGGAAGACAGATACGCAGTATTTT.

The V call is TRBV12-3 or TRBV12-4, the J call TRBJ2-4; D ambiguous. The J call could be wrong; TRBJ2-7 is a better fit for the DNA end. This CDR3 spans 12 amino acids. The CDR3 loop reads CASSPLNHEQYF. CDR3 DNA sequence: TGTGCCAGCAGTCCTTTAAATCACGAGCAGTACTTC.

This clonotype was detected a few times. The chain links TRBV27 to TRBJ2-3, with D possibly being TRBD1 (6 bases). This CDR3 is 16 amino acids long. With 2 bases removed from V and 1 base from J, the gap between germline ends came to 13 bases. The germline CDR1 and CDR2 sequences are MNHEY and SMNVEV (reference sequence). The chain's CDR3 is CASSLVSGQGTDTQYF. The CDR3, as DNA: TGTGCCAGCAGTTTAGTCTCGGGACAAGGCACAGATACGCAGTATTTT.

This clonotype was seen at least ten times. One junction end disagrees with the germline gene, perhaps due to a read error. The CDR3 protein is CASSLFSYNEQFF. CDR3 coding DNA: TGTGCCAGCAGCTTATTTTCCTACAATGAGCAGTTCTTC. This chain joins TRBV27 and TRBJ2-1; no reliable D call. The CDR3 covers 13 residues. The germline gives CDR1 MNHEY, CDR2 SMNVEV (reference sequence).

V is TRBV28 and J is TRBJ2-3; perhaps TRBD2 as D (7 bases). Germline-derived CDR1 and CDR2 are MDHEN and SYDVKM. The V gene lost 1 base and the J gene lost 6 bases, with 14 bases spanning the gap. The CDR3 spans 15 residues. CDR3 in DNA: TGTGCCAGCAGTTTATCGGGGGGACACACGGATACGCAGTATTTT. Translating it yields CASSLSGGHTDTQYF.

The V gene is TRBV6-6, the J gene TRBJ2-2; D ambiguous. This CDR3 contains 15 residues. Germline CDR1 and CDR2: MNHNY and SVGAGI (reference sequence). Trimming took 0 bases from V and 5 from J, leaving 10 bases between them. The CDR3 DNA reads TGTGCCAGCAGTTACTCGCAATCGGGTACCGGGGAGCTGTTTTTT. Its translation: CASSYSQSGTGELFF.

The J gene is TRBJ2-1, the V gene TRBV7-8; 7 bases are a match to TRBD2. Germline CDR1 SGHVS, CDR2 FQNEAQ. This CDR3 region has 13 residues. V was pared by 4 bases and J by 7 bases, with 4 bases of the junction left unmatched. This CDR3 is CASSSTSLNEQFF. CDR3 nucleotide sequence: TGTGCCAGCAGCTCGACTAGCTTGAATGAGCAGTTCTTC.

The CDR3: CASSQSLPIAINQPQHF. The CDR3 DNA is TGCGCCAGCAGCCAATCCCTTCCGATCGCCATTAATCAGCCCCAGCATTTT. This rearrangement joins TRBV4-1 to TRBJ1-5; D is undetermined. The CDR3 is 17 residues long. V lost 2 bases, J lost 4 bases, and 18 bases lay in between. The germline V gene encodes CDR1 MGHRA and CDR2 YSYEKL.

This clonotype was picked up one time. J is TRBJ1-4 and V is TRBV10-3; TRBD1 is a possible D gene (6 bases). V was trimmed by 2 bases and J by 7 bases, leaving 8 bases between them. The CDR3 is 13 residues long. Germline CDR1 is ENHRY and CDR2 is SYGVKD. The CDR3 nucleotides read TGTGCCATCAGTGAGGGACAGACTGAAAAACTGTTTTTT. Protein sequence: CAISEGQTEKLFF.

The chain couples TRBV6-5 to TRBJ2-1; D gene unclear. Deletions cut 6 bases from V and 0 bases from J, with 9 bases between. The CDR3 has 14 residues. Germline loops: CDR1 MNHEY, CDR2 SVGAGI. Written as DNA, the CDR3 is TGTGCCAGCAGGAACTTTAGCTCCTACAATGAGCAGTTCTTC. Its protein product is CASRNFSSYNEQFF.

The chain uses TRBV6-2 or TRBV6-3 and TRBJ2-6; weak D call: TRBD1 (6 bases). V dropped 5 bases and J dropped 0 bases, with 17 bases sitting between them. The CDR3 spans 18 residues. In germline, CDR1 is MNHEY, CDR2 SVGEGT. The CDR3: CASSPYRERSSGANVLTF. CDR3 DNA sequence: TGTGCCAGCAGTCCTTACAGGGAAAGAAGCTCTGGGGCCAACGTCCTGACTTTC.